This T cell receptor beta chain was sequenced during a study of radiotherapy plus CTLA-4 blockade in lung cancer. TCRdb's copy holds only in-frame clones and misses some; the assay was immunoSEQ multiplex PCR. The data hold 80,000 to 95,000 clones, with around 83% observed a single time. In the case of this clone: Its antigen remains unknown.

Trimming took 4 bases from V and 2 from J, leaving 12 bases between them. The CDR3 consists of 16 residues. Germline CDR1 SGHVS, CDR2 FQNEAQ. Ipilimumab CTLA-4 blockade and focal radiation were given to patients with chemo-refractory metastatic non-small-cell lung cancer. General study findings and limits: The authors reported that early blood T cell clone dynamics, with interferon-beta, best predicted response. An expansion of tumor-derived TCR clones occurred in blood after radiotherapy plus ipilimumab.

The rearrangement uses TRBV7-8 and TRBJ2-6; tentatively, D is TRBD1 (6 bases). This receptor was obtained from a human donor with non-small cell lung cancer who had stable disease on radiotherapy plus ipilimumab. This sample comprised peripheral blood, obtained from a patient treated with radiotherapy plus ipilimumab. Here the CDR3 reads CASSSKQGTGANVLTF. CDR3 bases: TGTGCCAGCAGCTCAAAACAGGGTACTGGGGCCAACGTCCTGACTTTC.